The next 28 T cell receptor beta chains were all read from a single sample in a study of regulatory T cells in long-lasting Graves disease (dated by TCRdb to the early 2020s). Libraries were prepared through multiplex PCR. Sequencing was performed on an Illumina HiSeq 4000. iRepertoire HTBI primers and Arm-PCR amplification of CDR3 regions were used to construct TCR beta libraries. TCRdb handled the public reads itself, with Q25 trimming in fastp and clone calling in MiXCR, and kept productive beta chains. A single entry per CDR3 protein holds the most common genes and DNA from its merged rows. The table for this sample lists about 420,000 distinct CDR3 sequences; less than 20% of them were counted only once. Around a quarter of the sample goes to the ten largest clones. What the time point label conveys for this sample: newly diagnosed GD, antithyroid drugs for less than 3 months. For both TCR sequencing and RNA sequencing, RNA was extracted from PBMCs in TRIzol.

A further study also used this sample, focusing on T cells in Graves' hyperthyroidism and ophthalmopathy.

The specimen comprised peripheral blood mononuclear cells (PBMCs), sampled at new diagnosis, from a patient treated with antithyroid drugs. The receptors here all came from a young woman with Graves disease. Donor details come from another sample of the same person, matched by shared clones.

This clonotype was counted many times. This sequence joins TRBV12-3 or TRBV12-4 and TRBJ2-4, with D hard to call. V was pared by 5 bases and J by 7 bases, with 12 bases between. The CDR3 runs to 13 residues. CDR3 sequence reads: CASSETRDNIQYF. The CDR3 nucleotides are TGTGCCAGCAGTGAGACACGAGACAACATTCAGTACTTC.

This clonotype was picked up many times. This sequence joins TRBV27 and TRBJ1-5, with 7 nucleotides matching TRBD1. Germline V lookup: CDR1 MNHEY, CDR2 SMNVEV (reference sequence). This CDR3 region has 15 residues. Trimming removed 8 bases from V and 0 bases from J; junction bases left unmatched: 7. The CDR3 coding sequence is TGTGCCAGCCGCCGAGGACAGGATAGCAATCAGCCCCAGCATTTT. Its protein product is CASRRGQDSNQPQHF.

This clonotype was seen only a few times. The chain combines TRBV5-4 with TRBJ2-3; no firm D call. Germline loops: CDR1 SGHNT, CDR2 YYREEE (reference sequence). The CDR3 consists of 13 residues. Trimming removed 5 bases at V and 4 bases at J, with 11 bases between. The CDR3 DNA reads TGTGCCAGCAGAATGGTGGGCGCAGATACGCAGTATTTT. Residues: CASRMVGADTQYF.

This clonotype was found a few times. The V and J genes are TRBV12-3 or TRBV12-4 and TRBJ1-3; the D is unclear. The CDR3 loop spans 13 amino acids. V lost 4 bases and J lost 4, with 8 bases in between. The DNA of the CDR3 is TGTGCCAGCAGTTCCGAGCTCGGAAACACCATATATTTT. This translates into CASSSELGNTIYF.

As concerns this clonotype: A much more abundant neighbour one base away suggests this may be a read error. V and J are TRBV7-2 and TRBJ2-1, with D unclear. V was pared by 1 base and J by 9 bases, with 28 bases between. Germline V gene sequence: CDR1 SGHTA, CDR2 FQGNSA. The CDR3 is 19 residues long. CDR3 sequence (DNA): TGTGCCAGCAGCTTAGTTTCCGCGTTCAAGTCGGGCTTTCTACGTGAGCAGTTCTTC. Translation: CASSLVSAFKSGFLREQFF.

The rearrangement uses TRBV10-3 and TRBJ2-1; TRBD2 agrees at 10 bases. The J segment lost 6 bases and the V segment lost 11 bases, leaving 13 bases of the junction unmatched. The CDR3 totals 15 residues. Germline values: CDR1 ENHRY, CDR2 SYGVKD. The CDR3 is CAAKALAGDVNEQFF. DNA of the CDR3: TGTGCCGCCAAGGCCCTAGCGGGAGACGTCAATGAGCAGTTCTTC.

With regard to this clonotype: This sequence may be a read error, since a much larger clone differs from it by one base. The rearrangement links TRBV28 to TRBJ2-7; 9 positions agree with TRBD2. Trimming took 7 bases from V and 5 from J; bases not matched to a gene: 9. The CDR3 contains 14 residues. Germline V gene data show CDR1 as MDHEN and CDR2 as SYDVKM. Here the CDR3 reads CASKLAGETHEQYF. The DNA for the CDR3 is TGTGCCAGCAAATTAGCGGGAGAAACCCACGAGCAGTACTTC.

The CDR3 DNA sequence: TGCAGTGCCAAAAGGGGTGAAAAACTGTTTTTT. Its translation is CSAKRGEKLFF. J is TRBJ1-4 and V is TRBV20-1, with a tentative D call TRBD1 (5 bases). The V end lost 6 bases, the J end lost 7 bases, and 9 bases lay between the germline ends. Germline V gives CDR1 DFQATT, CDR2 SNEGSKA (reference sequence). The CDR3 is 11 residues long.

The sample holds a few counts of this clonotype. The genes are TRBV6-5 and TRBJ2-7, with 8 bases identical to TRBD1. J lost 3 bases, V lost 2 bases, and 6 bases had no gene match. This CDR3 spans 15 amino acids. Germline V lookup: CDR1 MNHEY, CDR2 SVGAGI. CDR3 amino acids: CASSYQWGQDYEQYF. DNA of the CDR3: TGTGCCAGCAGTTACCAGTGGGGACAGGACTACGAGCAGTACTTC.

This clonotype was seen many times. The chain carries TRBV11-2 and TRBJ1-1, with D tentatively TRBD1 (5 bases). CDR1 is SGHAT, CDR2 FQNNGV, per germline. With 5 bases removed from V and 5 bases from J, the gap between germline ends came to 15 bases. The CDR3 has 14 amino acids. CDR3 sequence reads: CASSPSTGGTEAFF. For the CDR3, the DNA is TGTGCCAGCAGCCCCTCCACGGGGGGGACTGAAGCTTTCTTT.

This clonotype was counted ten times or more. This chain connects TRBV28 to TRBJ2-3; 13 bases are shared with TRBD2. Germline CDR1 reads MDHEN; CDR2 reads SYDVKM. V lost 1 base to trimming and J lost 4 bases; unmatched junction nucleotides: 2. The CDR3 covers 16 residues. The CDR3 coding sequence is TGTGCCAGCAGTTTATCGACTAGCGGGAGGTCAGATACGCAGTATTTT. Its protein product is CASSLSTSGRSDTQYF.

V usage is TRBV7-9 and J usage is TRBJ1-2; no definite D call. The germline V gene has CDR1 SEHNR and CDR2 FQNEAQ (reference sequence). The CDR3 is 13 residues long. Trimming took off 6 bases at V and 4 bases at J, with 12 bases between the two ends. CDR3 bases: TGTGCCAGCAGAGCTGGACTGTCCTATGGCTACACCTTC. Translating it yields CASRAGLSYGYTF.

This rearrangement joins TRBV20-1 to TRBJ2-7, with D possibly being TRBD1 or TRBD2 (5 bases each). V gave up 2 bases and J gave up 3 bases, with 8 bases separating them. The CDR3 covers 12 residues. Germline V gives CDR1 DFQATT, CDR2 SNEGSKA (reference sequence). Here the CDR3 reads CSARSGGYEQYF. The CDR3 DNA reads as TGCAGTGCTAGATCTGGGGGCTACGAGCAGTACTTC.

This clonotype was found a few times. The CDR3 DNA is TGTGCCACCAGCAGGATACCCAGGGGGTCCTACGAGCAGTACTTC. It translates to CATSRIPRGSYEQYF. J is TRBJ2-7 and V is TRBV15; 7 bases line up with TRBD1. Germline V gene lookup returns CDR1 LNHNV and CDR2 YYDKDF (reference sequence). This CDR3 has 15 residues. V shed 3 bases, J shed 1 base, and the junction held 6 bases outside the gene matches.

The V gene is TRBV5-1, the J gene TRBJ2-2; D gene uncertain. Germline V gene lookup returns CDR1 SGHRS and CDR2 YFSETQ. This CDR3 has 14 amino acids. V lost 5 bases and J lost 7, with 15 bases in between. As DNA, the CDR3 is TGCGCCAGCAGTCGAATTGGGCGGAGCGGGGAGCTGTTTTTT. This codes for CASSRIGRSGELFF.

This clonotype was recorded at least ten times. The rearrangement joins TRBV6-1 to TRBJ2-3, with a tentative D call TRBD1 (6 bases). The germline CDR1 and CDR2 sequences are MNHNS and SASEGT. Trimming took 2 bases from V and 1 from J, leaving 13 bases between them. This CDR3 spans 16 amino acids. CDR3 region: CASSEPQGRGTDTQYF. CDR3 in DNA: TGTGCCAGCAGTGAACCTCAGGGGCGCGGCACAGATACGCAGTATTTT.

This clonotype was counted many times. The chain carries TRBV6-1 and TRBJ2-7; no clear D gene. The CDR3 has 11 residues. Deletions cut 6 bases from V and 3 bases from J, with 6 bases between. Germline V CDR1 and CDR2: MNHNS, SASEGT. CDR3 in amino acids: CASREIYEQYF. CDR3 DNA: TGTGCCAGCAGGGAAATCTACGAGCAGTACTTC.

This clonotype appeared many times. The gene calls are TRBV28 and TRBJ1-5; no firm D call. Trimming pared 2 bases from V and 3 bases from J, leaving 11 bases between. The CDR3 is 15 residues long. CDR1 and CDR2 (germline): MDHEN, SYDVKM. This CDR3 is CASSLGGRPNQPQHF. CDR3 nucleotide sequence: TGTGCCAGCAGTTTAGGAGGGAGGCCCAATCAGCCCCAGCATTTT.

The rearrangement joins TRBV7-2 to TRBJ1-5; D may be TRBD1 (6 bases). The V gene lost 1 base and the J gene lost 9 bases, with 19 bases spanning the gap. The germline CDR1 and CDR2 sequences are SGHTA and FQGNSA. The CDR3 has 16 amino acids. Here the CDR3 DNA reads TGTGCCAGCAGCTTAGTATCTGGGGGCCCCCTAGGGCCCCAGCATTTT. Translating gives CASSLVSGGPLGPQHF.

At least ten counts were recorded for this clonotype. V usage is TRBV3-1 and J usage is TRBJ2-7; the match to TRBD2 covers 9 bases. Trimming took 3 bases from V and 5 from J; bases not matched to a gene: 5. Per the germline V gene, CDR1 is LGHDT and CDR2 is YNNKEL (reference sequence). The CDR3 is 14 amino acids. Here the CDR3 DNA reads TGTGCCAGCAGCCATTTAGCGGGAGCTAACGAGCAGTACTTC. It encodes CASSHLAGANEQYF.

In this sample, this clonotype turned up a few times. V usage is TRBV5-1 and J usage is TRBJ2-1; 9 bases are shared with TRBD1. The CDR3 is 16 amino acids. Trimming removed 4 bases from V and 7 bases from J; junction bases left unmatched: 12. CDR1 and CDR2 (germline): SGHRS, YFSETQ. CDR3 residues: CASSPDPGTGQNEQFF. In nucleotides, the CDR3 is TGCGCCAGCAGCCCTGACCCCGGGACAGGGCAAAATGAGCAGTTCTTC.

This clonotype was detected many times. The CDR3 DNA reads as TGCAGTGCTAGCTTGTCACAGACTAACTATGGCTACACCTTC. The encoded protein is CSASLSQTNYGYTF. This chain links TRBV20-1 with TRBJ1-2; D gene uncertain. Germline CDR1 reads DFQATT; CDR2 reads SNEGSKA (reference sequence). V lost 3 bases to trimming and J lost 0 bases, with 11 bases between them. The CDR3 is 14 residues long.

The sample holds many counts of this clonotype. V and J are TRBV20-1 and TRBJ2-3; 13 positions match TRBD2. After removal of 5 bases from V and 5 bases from J, the junction contained 25 bases not matched to a gene. CDR1 and CDR2 from the germline V gene are DFQATT and SNEGSKA (reference sequence). This CDR3 has 21 residues. The CDR3 spells CSASQLGPGLAGLPEEDTQYF. CDR3 in DNA: TGCAGTGCTTCACAATTAGGGCCGGGACTAGCGGGACTCCCAGAGGAAGATACGCAGTATTTT.

As DNA, the CDR3 is TGTGCCAGCAGTTTTAGGGACGTTCTTTACAATGAGCAGTTCTTC. Its protein product is CASSFRDVLYNEQFF. The rearrangement joins TRBV28 to TRBJ2-1; possibly TRBD1 or TRBD2 for D (5 bases each). This CDR3 contains 15 residues. V gave up 3 bases and J gave up 4 bases, with 13 bases separating them. CDR1 and CDR2 from the germline V gene are MDHEN and SYDVKM.

There are many counts of this clonotype. The chain joins TRBV7-9 to TRBJ2-1, with TRBD2 matching over 12 bases. The V gene's germline CDR1 is SEHNR and CDR2 FQNEAQ (reference sequence). Germline trimming cut 3 bases from V and 3 bases from J; bases unmatched to any gene: 3. The CDR3 runs 16 residues. The CDR3: CASSFQGLAGYNEQFF. In nucleotides, the CDR3 is TGTGCCAGCAGCTTCCAGGGACTAGCGGGCTACAATGAGCAGTTCTTC.

This clonotype was counted a few times. The rearrangement joins TRBV10-2 to TRBJ1-5; the match to TRBD1 covers 9 bases. The germline gives CDR1 WSHSY, CDR2 SAAADI. The CDR3 totals 15 residues. V dropped 4 bases and J dropped 3; count of bases not matched to a gene: 4. The CDR3: CASSAGTGPNQPQHF. The CDR3 bases are TGCGCCAGCAGTGCCGGGACAGGGCCCAATCAGCCCCAGCATTTT.

In this sample, this clonotype turned up many times. The chain joins TRBV6-1 to TRBJ2-7, with D tentatively TRBD1 (6 bases). The CDR3 covers 13 residues. CDR1 is MNHNS and CDR2 is SASEGT in the germline V gene. V gave up 10 bases and J gave up 4 bases, with 17 bases separating them. The CDR3 region is CATRTAHRYEQYF. CDR3 nucleotide sequence: TGTGCCACCAGGACAGCCCACAGATACGAGCAGTACTTC.

This clonotype has a count of ten or more. The CDR3 DNA sequence: TGTGCCAGCAGCTTACCTAACGGACAGGGGGTGGCAGATACGCAGTATTTT. This translates into CASSLPNGQGVADTQYF. The chain carries TRBV11-3 and TRBJ2-3, with TRBD1 matching over 10 bases. CDR3 length equals 17 residues. Per germline, CDR1 SGHNT and CDR2 YENEEA. J was trimmed by 4 bases and V by 2 bases; bases with no gene match: 9.